These 3 T cell receptor beta chains were sequenced from one sample in a study of tumor-infiltrating lymphocytes in oesophageal squamous cell carcinoma (dated by TCRdb to about 2016). Libraries came from PCR. TCRdb records Illumina HiSeq 1500 as the sequencer. Starting from the raw public reads, TCRdb applied fastp trimming at Q25, assembled clones with MiXCR and retained in-frame beta chains. Records with the same CDR3 protein are collapsed into one entry carrying the most frequent genes and DNA. Here the sample has approximately 10,000 distinct CDR3 sequences; about 47% occur a single time. The ten largest clones represent over 15% of the sample. The source material was esophageal tumor tissue. These receptor sequences come from a female donor with esophageal squamous cell carcinoma.

V usage is TRBV7-3 and J usage is TRBJ2-1; 10 nucleotides match TRBD2. Trimming at V came to 2 bases and at J to 6 bases, leaving 4 bases not matched to a gene. From germline, CDR1 is SGHTA and CDR2 FQGTGA. The CDR3 contains 15 residues. CDR3 DNA sequence: TGTGCCAGCAGCTTAGGATCTAGCGGGGGCAATGAGCAGTTCTTC. Its protein is CASSLGSSGGNEQFF.

As for this clonotype: Because the CDR3 is missing its conserved closing phenylalanine or tryptophan, this is likely a read error. It is unclear where the CDR3 begins or ends on the DNA, so no DNA is shown, and the CDR3 is as TCRdb lists it. The CDR3 protein is CASSGRQGRYNEQFFGP. The chain has TRBV7-6 and TRBJ2-6; TRBD1 is taken as the D call from the table, unchecked against the DNA. The CDR3 has 17 amino acids, counting both end residues. Germline values: CDR1 SGHVS, CDR2 FNYEAQ.

In regard to this clonotype: Sequence at one end of the junction differs from germline and may be a read error. The chain employs TRBV7-7 and TRBJ2-5, with unresolved D. Matching the DNA end better, TRBJ2-1 makes the J call doubtful. CDR3 length: 14 residues. The germline CDR1 and CDR2 sequences are SSHAT and FNYEAQ (reference sequence). Here the CDR3 DNA reads TGTGCTAGCAGCTTATCTGGATACTCCAATGAGCAGTTCTTC. Translated: CASSLSGYSNEQFF.